This is a list of T cell receptor beta chains from one sample in a study of beta chain features in type 1 diabetes. Libraries were prepared by immunoSEQ multiplex PCR; TCRdb keeps only in-frame clonotypes and omits some of them. The repertoire consists of 200,000 to 300,000 clones, with 20% occurring once and the leading ten covering 0.028%. The sequencing input was naive CD4+ T cells from blood. These receptors all stem from a woman between 40 and 50 years old with type 1 diabetes. Both conserved end residues are part of each CDR3. A D gene is named only where the DNA matches it firmly. Clone size, where shown, is once, few, many, or a class for clones that have expanded.

j_gene	d_gene	abundance	v_gene	CDR3aa	CDR3nt
TRBJ2-2	TRBD2	few	TRBV29-1	CSVLSGSLSGELFF	TGCAGCGTCCTGAGCGGGAGCTTGAGCGGGGAGCTGTTTTTT
TRBJ2-1	.	.	TRBV9	CASSVAGHGDEQFF	TGTGCCAGCAGCGTAGCTGGACATGGCGATGAGCAGTTCTTC
TRBJ2-5	.	.	TRBV18	CASSPLRQETQYF	TGTGCCAGCTCACCACTCAGACAAGAGACCCAGTACTTC
TRBJ2-2	.	.	TRBV7-2	CASSLSYRENTGELFF	TGTGCCAGCAGTCTGAGCTACAGGGAAAACACCGGGGAGCTGTTTTTT
TRBJ2-5	TRBD2	few	TRBV5-4	CASSQPTSGTQETQYF	TGTGCCAGCAGCCAACCGACTAGCGGAACCCAAGAGACCCAGTACTTC
TRBJ2-7	.	.	TRBV28	CASSSPPGVWDEQYF	TGTGCCAGCAGTTCTCCTCCAGGGGTATGGGACGAGCAGTACTTC
TRBJ1-6	.	few	TRBV10-3	CAISARDSPLHF	TGTGCCATCAGTGCGAGGGATTCACCCCTCCACTTT
TRBJ1-6	TRBD1	.	TRBV4-3	CASSQEHDQGADSRSPLHF	TGCGCCAGCAGCCAAGAGCACGACCAGGGGGCGGACTCGCGCTCACCCCTCCACTTT
TRBJ2-7	TRBD2	.	TRBV7-2	CASSPSGGIPYEQYF	TGTGCCAGCAGCCCAAGCGGGGGGATCCCCTACGAGCAGTACTTC
TRBJ1-4	.	.	TRBV29-1	CSVGTREKLFF	TGCAGCGTCGGGACTCGGGAAAAACTGTTTTTT
TRBJ1-1	.	few	TRBV4-1	CASSQGKGEVMNTEAFF	TGCGCCAGCAGCCAAGGCAAAGGGGAGGTCATGAACACTGAAGCTTTCTTT
TRBJ1-4	.	once	TRBV25-1	CASSEVSGAGEKLFF	TGTGCCAGCAGTGAGGTGTCAGGGGCCGGTGAAAAACTGTTTTTT
TRBJ1-5	TRBD1	.	TRBV5-1	CASKPGTGASQPQHF	TGCGCCAGCAAACCCGGGACAGGGGCTTCTCAGCCCCAGCATTTT
TRBJ2-1	.	once	TRBV7-3	CASSLRGPRNGEQFF	TGTGCCAGCAGCCTCAGAGGGCCCCGGAACGGTGAGCAGTTCTTC
TRBJ1-5	.	few	TRBV30	CAWTGPGGNQPQHF	TGTGCCTGGACAGGACCAGGGGGCAATCAGCCCCAGCATTTT
TRBJ2-5	TRBD2	few	TRBV4-2	CASSPGLAGGTQYF	TGTGCCAGCAGCCCGGGGCTAGCGGGGGGGACCCAGTACTTC
TRBJ1-1	.	.	TRBV29-1	CSVRGRMNTEAFF	TGCAGCGTTCGGGGGAGAATGAACACTGAAGCTTTCTTT
TRBJ2-3	.	few	TRBV11-2	CASSLDPSSTDTQYF	TGTGCCAGCAGCTTAGATCCCTCTAGCACAGATACGCAGTATTTT
TRBJ1-1	.	few	TRBV5-1	CASSLDRNTEAFF	TGCGCCAGCAGCTTGGACAGGAACACTGAAGCTTTCTTT
TRBJ2-7	TRBD1	.	TRBV7-2	CASSLLDRGLEQYF	TGTGCCAGCAGCTTACTGGACAGGGGGCTCGAGCAGTACTTC
TRBJ2-5	.	few	TRBV4-3	CASSQVRGGTQYF	TGCGCCAGCAGCCAAGTGAGGGGAGGGACCCAGTACTTC
TRBJ2-5	TRBD2	.	TRBV28	CASSVFQGAGETQYF	TGTGCCAGCAGTGTCTTCCAGGGAGCGGGGGAGACCCAGTACTTC
TRBJ2-2	.	few	TRBV19	CASARELGTGELFF	TGTGCCAGTGCCCGGGAGTTGGGCACCGGGGAGCTGTTTTTT
TRBJ1-1	TRBD1	.	TRBV30	CALSWTGVTEAFF	TGTGCCTTATCCTGGACAGGCGTCACTGAAGCTTTCTTT
TRBJ1-5	.	few	TRBV21-1	CASTKRERGQPQHF	TGTGCCAGCACAAAAAGGGAGCGTGGACAGCCCCAGCATTTT
TRBJ2-3	.	.	TRBV10-3	CATGGSRSTDTQYF	TGTGCCACGGGTGGGAGCCGCTCGACGGATACGCAGTATTTT
TRBJ1-2	TRBD1	.	TRBV27	CASTGGANYGYTF	TGTGCCAGCACAGGGGGCGCAAACTATGGCTACACCTTC
TRBJ2-7	.	.	TRBV7-2	CASSLTDTYEQYF	TGTGCCAGCAGCTTAACAGATACCTACGAGCAGTACTTC
TRBJ2-5	.	.	TRBV4-2	CASSQGPREETQYF	TGTGCCAGCAGCCAGGGCCCGAGGGAAGAGACCCAGTACTTC
TRBJ2-5	.	.	TRBV29-1	CSVGRDSKETQYF	TGCAGCGTTGGGCGGGACAGCAAAGAGACCCAGTACTTC
TRBJ1-5	.	.	TRBV7-2	CASSLTRAGGNQPQHF	TGTGCCAGCAGCTTAACCAGGGCAGGTGGCAATCAGCCCCAGCATTTT
TRBJ1-2	.	.	TRBV18	CASSPGEAASYGYTF	TGTGCCAGCTCACCAGGGGAGGCGGCAAGCTATGGCTACACCTTC
TRBJ2-7	TRBD1	.	TRBV9	CASSEGGQGAYEQYF	TGTGCCAGCAGCGAGGGAGGACAGGGCGCTTACGAGCAGTACTTC
TRBJ2-2	.	.	TRBV18	CASSPNSAPTDTGELFF	TGTGCCAGCTCACCGAATTCCGCGCCAACCGACACCGGGGAGCTGTTTTTT
TRBJ2-7	.	few	TRBV28	CASSLRGEQYF	TGTGCCAGCAGTCTAAGAGGCGAGCAGTACTTC
TRBJ1-1	TRBD1	.	TRBV5-4	CASSSGTAMNTEAFF	TGTGCCAGCAGTTCCGGGACAGCTATGAACACTGAAGCTTTCTTT
TRBJ2-3	.	.	TRBV6-4	CASSGGSTDTQYF	TGTGCCAGCAGTGGCGGAAGCACAGATACGCAGTATTTT
TRBJ2-5	.	few	TRBV9	CASSVGPGVSAGQETQYF	TGTGCCAGCAGCGTAGGCCCGGGGGTCAGCGCTGGGCAAGAGACCCAGTACTTC
TRBJ1-1	.	.	TRBV27	CATSGGYSTEAFF	TGTGCCACCTCGGGGGGGTACAGCACTGAAGCTTTCTTT
TRBJ1-1	.	.	TRBV18	CASSEWLNTEAFF	TGTGCCAGCTCAGAGTGGTTGAACACTGAAGCTTTCTTT